Listed below are T cell receptor beta chains from one sample, sequenced in a study of blood T cell repertoires in COVID-19. Here immunoSEQ multiplex PCR was the method, and the copy in TCRdb shows in-frame clones only, minus some. This sample has roughly 140,000 clones, with about 80% found just once. The material sequenced was peripheral blood. The receptors were sampled from a man between 60 and 75 years old with acute or convalescent COVID-19. Each CDR3 is given with its conserved first and last residue. The D gene is left open where the match is weak. Not every row has a clone size; where given, it reads once, few, many or a size class.

cdr3_nt	cdr3_aa	v_call	j_call	clone_size	d_call
TGTGCCAGCAGTCCCCTAAAGGGGTGGGGGACTAGGTCCTACGAGCAGTACTTC	CASSPLKGWGTRSYEQYF	TRBV27	TRBJ2-7	.	TRBD2
TGCGCCAGCAGCCCAGGGGGTACCTATAATTCACCCCTCCACTTT	CASSPGGTYNSPLHF	TRBV5-1	TRBJ1-6	.	TRBD1
TGTGCCAGCAGCTTGACCAAGGGGGGCTACACCTTC	CASSLTKGGYTF	TRBV28	TRBJ1-2	.	.
TGTGCCAGCAGCAGAGGACAGGCCTACGAGCAGTACTTC	CASSRGQAYEQYF	TRBV9	TRBJ2-7	.	TRBD1
TGTGCCATCAGTGAAAATACAGGGGGCAGATACAATGAGCAGTTCTTC	CAISENTGGRYNEQFF	TRBV10-3	TRBJ2-1	.	TRBD1
TGCGCCAGCAGCTTGCTGAGTACCTCAGGTTTCAGAAATTCACCCCTCCACTTT	CASSLLSTSGFRNSPLHF	TRBV5-1	TRBJ1-6	few	.
TGTGCCAGTAGTATTAAGGGGGACCAGCCCCAGCATTTT	CASSIKGDQPQHF	TRBV19	TRBJ1-5	few	.
TGTGCCAGCAGCGTCGGACTAGTAAAGGAGCAGTTCTTC	CASSVGLVKEQFF	TRBV7-2	TRBJ2-1	.	TRBD2
TGTGCCAGCAGTGCCTCCAAGGGAGCGGGAGCCACAGATACGCAGTATTTT	CASSASKGAGATDTQYF	TRBV6-1	TRBJ2-3	.	TRBD2
TGTGCCAGCAGCCCAACAGGGCGAGAGACCCAGTACTTC	CASSPTGRETQYF	TRBV7-9	TRBJ2-5	.	.